This TCR beta chain was retrieved from a study of control samples from healthy donors and cancer patients. Assay used: immunoSEQ multiplex PCR; TCRdb lists only in-frame clones, some missing. The repertoire holds 85,000 to 100,000 clones, with roughly four fifths as singletons. The sequencing input was blood. The sequence came from a man aged 55 to 70 in good health.

The chain's CDR3 is CASRADRGRGGEQYF. CDR3 in DNA: TGTGCCAGCAGGGCTGACAGGGGGCGCGGGGGCGAGCAGTACTTC. The chain has TRBV6-5 and TRBJ2-7; 10 bases match TRBD1. Germline V gives CDR1 MNHEY, CDR2 SVGAGI. The CDR3 extends over 15 amino acids. With V trimmed by 6 bases and J by 6 bases, 11 bases remained unmatched.